The 25 T cell receptor beta chains below all came from one sample that was sequenced in a study of T cell repertoires in cytomegalovirus infection. These receptors are not linked to any known antigen. TCRdb re-analysed the reads in MiXCR, keeping a single row per CDR3 protein. The sample holds approximately 730,000 distinct CDR3 sequences, just under 30% seen once. The sample consisted of cultured CD8+ T cells from PBMCs, taken from culture after CMV antigen stimulation. These receptors all stem from a human donor in good health (CMV status not recorded). Some clones in this sample may be carry-over from other donors' samples.

This clonotype was seen many times. J is TRBJ2-2 and V is TRBV7-2; D unclear. Germline lookup yields CDR1 SGHTA and CDR2 FQGNSA. Trimming shortened V by 5 bases and J by 3 bases, and 10 bases separated the two germline ends. The CDR3 consists of 14 residues. DNA for the CDR3: TGTGCCAGCAGCGTGCGAGACTACACCGGGGAGCTGTTTTTT. Protein sequence: CASSVRDYTGELFF.

There are a few counts of this clonotype. The chain couples TRBV7-9 to TRBJ2-1, with D possibly matching TRBD2 (5 bases). CDR3 size: 14 residues. V was pared by 6 bases and J by 9 bases, with 18 bases between. Germline-derived CDR1 and CDR2 are SEHNR and FQNEAQ (reference sequence). Here the CDR3 reads CASRLLGVDGEQFF. The CDR3 nucleotides are TGTGCCAGCAGGCTACTGGGAGTGGATGGTGAGCAGTTCTTC.

The rearrangement links TRBV6-2 or TRBV6-3 to TRBJ2-7; possibly TRBD2 for D (5 bases). Deletions cut 2 bases from V and 3 bases from J, with 8 bases between. The CDR3 runs to 13 residues. Looked up from germline, CDR1 is MNHEY and CDR2 is SVGEGT. The CDR3 DNA reads as TGTGCCAGCAGTTACGGGGAGAGCTACGAGCAGTACGTC. Encoded protein: CASSYGESYEQYV.

This chain uses TRBV6-6 with TRBJ2-3, with 11 bases aligning to TRBD2. The CDR3 is made up of 15 amino acids. Germline CDR1 is MNHNY and CDR2 is SVGAGI (reference sequence). V dropped 2 bases and J dropped 6; count of bases not matched to a gene: 4. The CDR3 is CASSYLASGGDTQYF. In DNA form, the CDR3 reads TGTGCCAGCAGTTACCTGGCTAGCGGGGGGGATACGCAGTATTTT.

This clonotype was counted ten times or more. The chain recombines TRBV7-2 with TRBJ2-4; D not certain. CDR1 and CDR2 (germline): SGHTA, FQGNSA. The CDR3 is 16 amino acids. V dropped 5 bases and J dropped 0 bases, with 14 bases sitting between them. CDR3 sequence: CASSPRAELAKNIQYF. CDR3 DNA: TGTGCCAGCAGCCCTAGGGCGGAACTAGCCAAAAACATTCAGTACTTC.

This chain links TRBV20-1 with TRBJ2-1; a possible D gene is TRBD2 (6 bases). Germline V gene sequence: CDR1 DFQATT, CDR2 SNEGSKA (reference sequence). V lost 3 bases to trimming and J lost 0 bases, with 12 bases between them. This CDR3 region has 15 residues. The CDR3 spells CSARSREFSYNEQFF. CDR3 bases: TGCAGTGCTAGGAGCCGGGAGTTCTCCTACAATGAGCAGTTCTTC.

The DNA for the CDR3 is TGTGCCAGCAGCTTAGAGGCTGAAGGGTCCGCAGCCTACGAGCAGTACTTC. It is translated as CASSLEAEGSAAYEQYF. This rearrangement joins TRBV7-8 to TRBJ2-7; no reliable D call. The CDR3 has 17 amino acids. Trimming pared 1 base from V and 2 bases from J, leaving 18 bases between. Germline CDR1 SGHVS, CDR2 FQNEAQ.

There are a few counts of this clonotype. The chain is built from TRBV7-9 and TRBJ1-2, with 9 bases matching TRBD1. The CDR3 is 13 amino acids. CDR1 SEHNR and CDR2 FQNEAQ come from the germline V gene (reference sequence). J was trimmed by 6 bases and V by 4 bases; bases with no gene match: 3. CDR3 loop: CASSSRTGDGYTF. DNA of the CDR3: TGTGCCAGCAGCTCTAGGACAGGGGATGGCTACACCTTC.

V is TRBV7-2 and J is TRBJ2-7; 10 bases map to TRBD1. V shed 5 bases and J 2 bases; nucleotides not matched to a gene: 6. Looked up from germline, CDR1 is SGHTA and CDR2 is FQGNSA. There are 15 residues in the CDR3. The CDR3 DNA is TGTGCCAGCAGCCCGTCCGGGACAGGGGCCTACGAGCAGTACTTC. Amino acid sequence: CASSPSGTGAYEQYF.

This clonotype appeared many times. The chain links TRBV12-3 or TRBV12-4 to TRBJ1-5; no clear D. This CDR3 contains 14 residues. Trimming took 3 bases from V and 5 from J, leaving 11 bases between them. The chain's CDR3 is CASSFARVDQPQHF. The CDR3 DNA sequence: TGTGCCAGCAGTTTTGCGAGGGTGGATCAGCCCCAGCATTTT.

The chain is built from TRBV7-9 and TRBJ2-2; TRBD2 matches at 9 bases. CDR1 and CDR2 from the germline V gene are SEHNR and FQNEAQ (reference sequence). The junction had 15 bases not matched to a gene; V was cut back by 4 bases and J by 9 bases. This CDR3 contains 17 residues. CDR3 nucleotide sequence: TGTGCCAGCAGCTCTCCCCCTTGGCTAGCGGGGCGCTGGGAGCTGTTTTTT. Its protein product is CASSSPPWLAGRWELFF.

The chain carries TRBV29-1 and TRBJ2-1; TRBD2 aligns across 9 bases. The CDR3 covers 13 residues. The trim removed 7 bases at V and 6 bases at J, leaving 7 bases unmatched. Per the germline V gene, CDR1 is SQVTM and CDR2 is ANQGSEA. Here the CDR3 DNA reads TGCAGCGCCTGGGGCGGGGGGGCCAATGAGCAGTTCTTC. As protein: CSAWGGGANEQFF.

This clonotype has just a few counts. The V gene is TRBV11-3, the J gene TRBJ2-2; D call uncertain. The CDR3 covers 13 residues. Germline values: CDR1 SGHNT, CDR2 YENEEA. Trimming stripped 6 bases from V and 1 base from J, with 6 bases between. DNA for the CDR3: TGTGCCAGCAGGGCAGTGAACACCGGGGAGCTGTTTTTT. This sequence encodes CASRAVNTGELFF.

V and J are TRBV25-1 and TRBJ2-2; D possibly corresponds to TRBD2 (7 bases). Germline CDR1 is MGHDK and CDR2 is SYGVNS. This CDR3 comprises 19 residues. Trimming left V 8 bases short and J 1 base short, with 26 bases between. This CDR3 reads CASRSPNREGNRNTGELFF. CDR3 nucleotide sequence: TGTGCCAGCCGCAGCCCCAACAGGGAGGGGAATAGGAACACCGGGGAGCTGTTTTTT.

The rearrangement links TRBV6-6 to TRBJ2-5; D may be TRBD1 or TRBD2 (5 bases each). Per the germline V gene, CDR1 is MNHNY and CDR2 is SVGAGI (reference sequence). Between the trimmed V and J ends, which lost 5 bases and 0 bases, there was a span of 10 bases. CDR3 length: 14 residues. CDR3 bases: TGTGCCAGCAGTCCGGGGCCCTACCAAGAGACCCAGTACTTC. Translating gives CASSPGPYQETQYF.

In its sample, this clonotype was seen a few times. The V gene is TRBV9, the J gene TRBJ2-2; 7 nucleotides match TRBD1. The germline CDR1 and CDR2 sequences are SGDLS and YYNGEE. Germline trimming cut 3 bases from V and 0 bases from J; bases unmatched to any gene: 5. This CDR3 has 16 residues. CDR3: CASSGTGSSNTGELFF. CDR3 in DNA: TGTGCCAGCAGCGGGACAGGTTCATCGAACACCGGGGAGCTGTTTTTT.

V is TRBV12-3 or TRBV12-4 and J is TRBJ2-1, with D unclear. CDR3 length: 16 amino acids. Trimming left V 2 bases short and J 0 bases short, with 11 bases between. Here the CDR3 reads CASSLWSISSYNEQFF. The CDR3 coding sequence is TGTGCCAGCAGTTTATGGTCTATTAGCTCCTACAATGAGCAGTTCTTC.

A single count supports this clonotype. This CDR3 is CASRPGSEEQFF. The CDR3 DNA reads as TGTGCCAGCAGGCCCGGAAGCGAGGAGCAGTTCTTC. V is TRBV7-6 and J is TRBJ2-1; no clear D gene. The CDR3 sequence is 12 residues long. V was clipped by 6 bases and J by 10 bases, with 13 bases between them. Germline assignment: CDR1 SGHVS and CDR2 FNYEAQ.

This clonotype was found a few times. The chain carries TRBV5-6 and TRBJ1-1, with 9 bases aligning to TRBD1. Germline V lookup: CDR1 SGHDT, CDR2 YYEEEE. The CDR3 extends over 13 amino acids. V lost 5 bases and J lost 6; bases outside the gene matches: 5. The chain's CDR3 is CASRETGGSEAFF. The CDR3 DNA sequence: TGTGCCAGCAGAGAGACAGGGGGATCTGAAGCTTTCTTT.

Only a few counts were recorded for this clonotype. V usage is TRBV12-3 or TRBV12-4 and J usage is TRBJ2-7; 7 positions match TRBD1. The CDR3 sequence is 17 residues long. The J segment lost 3 bases and the V segment lost 9 bases, leaving 20 bases of the junction unmatched. CDR3 DNA sequence: TGTGCCAGTCCAAACGACGCCGGGACAGAGAATTTCTACGAGCAGTACGTC. Translated, it gives CASPNDAGTENFYEQYV.

The gene calls are TRBV7-9 and TRBJ2-2; 9 bases agree with TRBD1. The ends lost 5 bases at V and 7 bases at J; junction bases unmatched: 8. The CDR3 runs 15 residues. CDR1 is SEHNR and CDR2 is FQNEAQ in the germline V gene (reference sequence). CDR3 nucleotides: TGTGCCAGCAGCGCTGGGACAGGGAATCACGGGGAGCTGTTTTTT. It translates to CASSAGTGNHGELFF.

This chain uses TRBV6-1 with TRBJ2-7, with unresolved D. Looked up from germline, CDR1 is MNHNS and CDR2 is SASEGT. The V and J ends lost 2 bases and 2 bases respectively, with 7 bases between them. This CDR3 is built from 13 residues. The CDR3 DNA reads TGTGCCAGCAGTGAATTCACAGCCTACGAGCAGTACGTC. This encodes CASSEFTAYEQYV.

In its sample, this clonotype was seen many times. The rearrangement uses TRBV7-6 and TRBJ1-2; 12 nucleotides agree with TRBD1. Germline V CDR1 and CDR2: SGHVS, FNYEAQ. The CDR3 is made up of 16 amino acids. V shed 4 bases, J shed 8 bases, and the junction held 11 bases outside the gene matches. As DNA, the CDR3 is TGTGCCAGCAGCTCCCGCCCCGGGACAGGGGGCAACGGCTACACCTTC. The encoded protein is CASSSRPGTGGNGYTF.

This clonotype was counted a few times. The chain links TRBV27 to TRBJ2-3; D is possibly TRBD2 (6 bases). Germline CDR1 and CDR2: MNHEY and SMNVEV (reference sequence). Trimming took off 5 bases at V and 0 bases at J, with 15 bases between the two ends. There are 16 residues in the CDR3. Here the CDR3 DNA reads TGTGCCAGCAGTCCCGATAGCGGAGCTAGCACAGATACGCAGTATTTT. Encoded protein: CASSPDSGASTDTQYF.

V and J are TRBV19 and TRBJ1-1; TRBD1 matches 10 bases. V dropped 3 bases and J dropped 5; count of bases not matched to a gene: 15. Germline V gene sequence: CDR1 LNHDA, CDR2 SQIVND (reference sequence). This CDR3 has 18 amino acids. The CDR3 loop reads CASSIPWDRGTPYTEAFF. The CDR3 nucleotides are TGTGCCAGTAGTATCCCGTGGGACAGGGGAACGCCGTATACTGAAGCTTTCTTT.